This T cell receptor (beta chain) was documented in a study of CD8+ T cells in alopecia areata. Extracted RNA was reverse transcribed into cDNA, the sequencing template. Method: immunoSEQ multiplex PCR; TCRdb's copy keeps in-frame clones and lacks some. Found here are hundreds of thousands of clones, 50% to 65% of them singletons; the top ten hold approximately 0.45%. This clone was seen only once. The antigen is undetermined. The study's findings and limits: TCR sharing across patients was less clear than in mice, possibly HLA-related.

V was cut by 5 bases and J by 3 bases, with 8 bases left in between. CDR3 length equals 13 residues. Germline CDR1 reads SGHTA; CDR2 reads FQGNSA. The source is a human donor with alopecia areata. J is TRBJ1-5 and V is TRBV7-2; D remains unclear. This sample comprised CD4+ T cells sorted from blood, obtained at week 0. In DNA, the CDR3 is TGTGCCAGCAGCCCAGACACCAATCAGCCCCAGCATTTT. Translating gives CASSPDTNQPQHF.